The sequence of this T cell receptor beta chain was determined in a study of siplizumab effects on memory and regulatory T cells. Trimming removed 6 bases from V and 12 bases from J; junction bases left unmatched: 12. The germline V gene encodes CDR1 SEHNR and CDR2 FQNEAQ (reference sequence). CDR3 length: 14 amino acids. Each sample had around 110,000 TCR templates assayed. Sequencing was performed with immunoSEQ multiplex PCR; in TCRdb, only in-frame clones are kept and a portion is missing. The sample has some 120,000 clones, 94% seen once. Study-level results: There appeared to be greater diversity in naive T cells than in memory cells, and naive T cells seemed major contributors to the alloresponse. Sequences that were alloreactive and traceable to unstimulated CD4+ memory cells were significantly reduced by siplizumab.

With respect to this clone: Its antigen is unidentified.

The chain has TRBV7-9 and TRBJ2-1; 9 bases match TRBD2. The source of this sequence is a human donor in good health. The sample was non-Treg CD4+ T cells sorted from blood. The CDR3 DNA reads as TGTGCCAGCAGAGCGACTAGCGGCTCGCTGACGCAGTTCTTC. This gives the protein CASRATSGSLTQFF.